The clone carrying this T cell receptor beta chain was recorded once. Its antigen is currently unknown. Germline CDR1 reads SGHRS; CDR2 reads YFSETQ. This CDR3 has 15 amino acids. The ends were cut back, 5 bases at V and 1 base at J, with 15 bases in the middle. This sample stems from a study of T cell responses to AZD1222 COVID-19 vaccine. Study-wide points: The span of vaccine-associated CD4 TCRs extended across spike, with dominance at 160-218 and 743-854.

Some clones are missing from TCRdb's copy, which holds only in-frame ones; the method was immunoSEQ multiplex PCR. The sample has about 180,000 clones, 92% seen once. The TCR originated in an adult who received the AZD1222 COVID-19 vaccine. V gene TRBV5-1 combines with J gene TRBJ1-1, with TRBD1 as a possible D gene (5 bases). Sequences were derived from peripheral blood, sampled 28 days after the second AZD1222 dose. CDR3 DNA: TGCGCCAGCAGGGAGTCAGTGGGACGGAACACTGAAGCTTTCTTT. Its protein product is CASRESVGRNTEAFF. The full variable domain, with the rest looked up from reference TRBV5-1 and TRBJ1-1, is KAGVTQTPRYLIKTRGQQVTLSCSPISGHRSVSWYQQTPGQGLQFLFEYFSETQRNKGNFPGRFSGRQFSNSRSEMNVSTLELGDSALYLCASRESVGRNTEAFFGQGTRLTVV.